The 26 T cell receptor beta chains presented below share a single source sample, sequenced in a study of T cells in Graves' hyperthyroidism and ophthalmopathy. The TCR beta CDR3 regions underwent amplification using RNA transcripts as the source. Initially, a first-round RT-PCR of the TCR CDR3 employed the HTBI primer set. TCRdb redid the calling of the multiplex PCR reads with MiXCR, one entry per CDR3 protein. The table shows 530,000 or so distinct CDR3 sequences, with about a sixth occurring only once. The sequencing sample was made of blood. These receptor sequences come from a woman between 18 and 29 years old with Graves' ophthalmopathy.

The gene calls are TRBV9 and TRBJ1-3; D gene ambiguous. This CDR3 contains 15 residues. CDR1 is SGDLS, CDR2 YYNGEE, per germline. The V gene lost 0 bases and the J gene lost 5 bases, with 12 bases spanning the gap. CDR3 loop: CASSVDGGVRNTIYF. The DNA of the CDR3 is TGTGCCAGCAGCGTAGACGGCGGGGTTAGAAACACCATATATTTT.

This clonotype was seen more than once but under ten times. V usage is TRBV13 and J usage is TRBJ2-1, with unresolved D. Germline V gene lookup returns CDR1 PRHDT and CDR2 FYEKMQ (reference sequence). The CDR3 loop spans 15 amino acids. V lost 4 bases and J lost 0, with 10 bases in between. The CDR3 loop reads CASSSDQSSYNEQFF. The CDR3 DNA reads TGTGCCAGCAGCTCAGACCAAAGCTCCTACAATGAGCAGTTCTTC.

This clonotype was detected only a few times. This chain uses TRBV3-1 with TRBJ2-5; D is ambiguous. The CDR3 extends over 16 amino acids. V lost 7 bases and J lost 0, with 18 bases in between. The germline CDR1 and CDR2 sequences are LGHDT and YNNKEL (reference sequence). This CDR3 is CASKKIVNLNQETQYF. In DNA, the CDR3 is TGTGCCAGCAAAAAAATTGTTAACTTAAACCAAGAGACCCAGTACTTC.

This clonotype was found many times. J is TRBJ1-1 and V is TRBV28; D is ambiguous. CDR1 is MDHEN and CDR2 is SYDVKM in the germline V gene. The CDR3 runs to 15 residues. V lost 1 base, J lost 2 bases, and 11 bases lay in between. The chain's CDR3 is CASSLYGVGNTEAFF. The CDR3, as DNA: TGTGCCAGCAGTTTATACGGGGTAGGAAACACTGAAGCTTTCTTT.

This clonotype has only a few counts. The chain recombines TRBV4-1 with TRBJ2-3, with a possible D match to TRBD1 (5 bases). V lost 3 bases to trimming and J lost 8 bases, with 6 bases between them. The germline V gene has CDR1 MGHRA and CDR2 YSYEKL. CDR3 length: 11 amino acids. The CDR3 loop is CASSQGRTQYF. The CDR3 nucleotides read TGCGCCAGCAGCCAGGGGCGTACGCAGTATTTT.

The gene calls are TRBV7-6 and TRBJ2-1; 11 bases are shared with TRBD2. The germline CDR1 and CDR2 sequences are SGHVS and FNYEAQ. Germline trimming cut 3 bases from V and 6 bases from J; bases unmatched to any gene: 16. This CDR3 spans 19 amino acids. The CDR3 bases are TGTGCCAGCAGCTTCTTAGCGGGAGGGCCGAGATCGGACAGCAATGAGCAGTTCTTC. Translated, it gives CASSFLAGGPRSDSNEQFF.

This clonotype was counted ten times or more. The V and J genes are TRBV12-3 or TRBV12-4 and TRBJ2-1; the match to TRBD1 covers 12 bases. This CDR3 has 15 amino acids. Trimming cost V 3 bases and J 7 bases; bases outside gene matches: 4. CDR3 nucleotide sequence: TGTGCCAGCAGTTTTGGGACAGGGGGCCGAAATGAGCAGTTCTTC. Amino acid sequence: CASSFGTGGRNEQFF.

The V and J genes are TRBV27 and TRBJ2-3; D not resolved. This CDR3 is 14 amino acids long. CDR1 and CDR2 (germline): MNHEY, SMNVEV (reference sequence). Between the trimmed V and J ends, which lost 4 bases and 0 bases, there was a span of 8 bases. Here the CDR3 reads CASSSHGSTDTQYF. DNA of the CDR3: TGTGCCAGCAGTTCTCACGGCAGCACAGATACGCAGTATTTT.

The chain joins TRBV19 to TRBJ1-5; D is undetermined. The germline gives CDR1 LNHDA, CDR2 SQIVND (reference sequence). CDR3 length: 12 residues. Trimming cost V 7 bases and J 7 bases, with 11 bases left between them. The CDR3 bases are TGTGCCAGTATTGGGATGGACCAGCCCCAGCATTTT. As protein: CASIGMDQPQHF.

This clonotype was recorded many times. This chain joins TRBV20-1 and TRBJ2-1; 9 bases are a match to TRBD2. The CDR3 is made up of 15 amino acids. With V trimmed by 0 bases and J by 6 bases, 6 bases remained unmatched. CDR1 DFQATT and CDR2 SNEGSKA come from the germline V gene (reference sequence). CDR3 sequence: CSARDPAGGGNEQFF. CDR3 nucleotide sequence: TGCAGTGCTAGAGATCCAGCGGGGGGTGGCAATGAGCAGTTCTTC.

This clonotype was recorded at least ten times. The CDR3 loop reads CASSFGPEDTEAFF. The DNA of the CDR3 is TGTGCCAGCAGCTTTGGACCGGAGGACACTGAAGCTTTCTTT. The chain carries TRBV7-9 and TRBJ1-1; D uncertain. This CDR3 contains 14 residues. CDR1 and CDR2 (germline): SEHNR, FQNEAQ (reference sequence). V lost 3 bases, J lost 3 bases, and 11 bases lay in between.

In nucleotides, the CDR3 is TGTGCCAGTAGTATAAGGGACAGTCAAAACATTCAGTACTTC. As protein: CASSIRDSQNIQYF. The chain has TRBV19 and TRBJ2-4; 7 positions match TRBD1. Unmatched junction bases numbered 3, after V lost 2 bases and J lost 5 bases. This CDR3 has 14 residues. The germline CDR1 and CDR2 sequences are LNHDA and SQIVND (reference sequence).

This clonotype was counted many times. V and J are TRBV28 and TRBJ2-2; tentative D call: TRBD1 (6 bases). The CDR3 contains 16 residues. CDR1 and CDR2 from the germline V gene are MDHEN and SYDVKM. Trimming cost V 2 bases and J 4 bases, with 14 bases left between them. For the CDR3, the DNA is TGTGCCAGCAGTTTAACCCAAACAGGGACCACCGGGGAGCTGTTTTTT. Amino acid sequence: CASSLTQTGTTGELFF. The variable domain in full, with the rest retrieved from reference TRBV28 and TRBJ2-2, is DVKVTQSSRYLVKRTGEKVFLECVQDMDHENMFWYRQDPGLGLRLIYFSYDVKMKEKGDIPEGYSVSREKKERFSLILESASTNQTSMYLCASSLTQTGTTGELFFGEGSRLTVL.

This clonotype was seen only a few times. The chain joins TRBV5-1 to TRBJ1-2; TRBD1 aligns across 7 bases. This CDR3 comprises 14 residues. After removal of 4 bases from V and 8 bases from J, the junction contained 11 bases not matched to a gene. Per germline, CDR1 SGHRS and CDR2 YFSETQ. This chain's CDR3 is CASSPAQGREGYTF. The CDR3 bases are TGCGCCAGCAGCCCGGCACAGGGGAGAGAGGGCTACACCTTC.

This chain joins TRBV12-3 or TRBV12-4 and TRBJ2-5; either TRBD1 or TRBD2 may fit D (6 bases each). This CDR3 is built from 14 residues. V shed 5 bases and J shed 4 bases, with 14 bases lying between them. This CDR3 reads CASSPGAEGETQYF. The DNA for the CDR3 is TGTGCCAGCAGTCCGGGGGCAGAAGGAGAGACCCAGTACTTC.

This clonotype was recorded many times. The chain links TRBV28 to TRBJ1-5, with a weak D call TRBD1 (5 bases). Trimming removed 2 bases at V and 6 bases at J, with 17 bases between. The germline V gene has CDR1 MDHEN and CDR2 SYDVKM. The length of the CDR3 is 16 residues. The CDR3: CASSLETGGNGQPQHF. The CDR3 DNA is TGTGCCAGCAGTTTAGAAACCGGGGGGAACGGTCAGCCCCAGCATTTT.

There are a few counts of this clonotype. V is TRBV6-5 and J is TRBJ1-5, with unresolved D. This CDR3 comprises 16 residues. Germline V CDR1 and CDR2: MNHEY, SVGAGI. Trimming stripped 0 bases from V and 2 bases from J, with 11 bases between. The CDR3 coding sequence is TGTGCCAGCAGTTACTCCGCCGTAAGAGGCAATCAGCCCCAGCATTTT. Translation gives CASSYSAVRGNQPQHF.

This clonotype was counted between two and nine times. The J gene is TRBJ2-3, the V gene TRBV28; 9 bases are a match to TRBD1. Germline-derived CDR1 and CDR2 are MDHEN and SYDVKM. The CDR3 extends over 15 amino acids. The trim removed 6 bases at V and 2 bases at J, leaving 6 bases unmatched. The CDR3 region is CASSPGDRATDTQYF. CDR3 nucleotide sequence: TGTGCCAGCAGCCCCGGGGACAGGGCCACAGATACGCAGTATTTT.

This clonotype was counted many times. The chain uses TRBV5-1 and TRBJ2-1; 10 bases align to TRBD2. CDR1 and CDR2 from the germline V gene are SGHRS and YFSETQ. Trimming cost V 2 bases and J 8 bases; bases outside gene matches: 13. This CDR3 spans 17 amino acids. The CDR3 spells CASSFVVAGGAGDEQFF. The CDR3 DNA follows: TGCGCCAGCAGCTTCGTAGTAGCGGGAGGAGCTGGGGATGAGCAGTTCTTC.

The sample holds many counts of this clonotype. This chain links TRBV5-1 with TRBJ2-1, with D unresolved. CDR1 is SGHRS and CDR2 is YFSETQ in the germline V gene. V was clipped by 2 bases and J by 10 bases, with 10 bases between them. This CDR3 contains 12 residues. The CDR3 bases are TGCGCCAGCAGCTTACAGCCAGTCGAGCAGTTCTTC. It codes for CASSLQPVEQFF.

As concerns this clonotype: A read error may explain this, as a much larger clone is one base away. This sequence joins TRBV5-1 and TRBJ2-7; tentative D call: TRBD1 (5 bases). The germline CDR1 and CDR2 sequences are SGHRS and YFSETQ. The ends were cut back, 4 bases at V and 0 bases at J, with 8 bases in the middle. This CDR3 has 13 amino acids. Here the CDR3 DNA reads TGCGCCAGCAGCGGGGCTAGCTCCTACGAGCAGTACTTC. This gives the protein CASSGASSYEQYF.

This clonotype was detected ten times or more. The chain carries TRBV12-3 or TRBV12-4 and TRBJ2-1; unclear D gene. This CDR3 contains 13 residues. The V end lost 5 bases, the J end lost 4 bases, and 9 bases lay between the germline ends. The DNA for the CDR3 is TGTGCCAGCAGTGTTAGGTTTTACAATGAGCAGTTCTTC. This translates into CASSVRFYNEQFF.

This clonotype was counted many times. J is TRBJ2-1 and V is TRBV5-1; D unresolved. Per the germline V gene, CDR1 is SGHRS and CDR2 is YFSETQ. V was trimmed by 0 bases and J by 3 bases, leaving 7 bases between them. This CDR3 spans 14 amino acids. CDR3 region: CASSLDTDYNEQFF. The CDR3 DNA is TGCGCCAGCAGCTTGGATACGGACTACAATGAGCAGTTCTTC.

This clonotype was detected many times. The chain links TRBV24-1 to TRBJ1-2, with D possibly matching TRBD1 (5 bases). The CDR3 runs to 13 residues. Germline CDR1 KGHDR, CDR2 SFDVKD. V lost 4 bases and J 8 bases, leaving 13 bases between the germline ends. Written as DNA, the CDR3 is TGTGCCACCAGTGACGCGGGACTACTCGGCTACACCTTC. It translates to CATSDAGLLGYTF.

This clonotype has at least ten counts. The chain carries TRBV9 and TRBJ1-1; 7 nucleotides agree with TRBD1. Germline CDR1 SGDLS, CDR2 YYNGEE. V shed 2 bases, J shed 10 bases, and the junction held 8 bases outside the gene matches. The length of the CDR3 is 13 residues. CDR3 DNA: TGTGCCAGCAGCGTTCGACAGGGAGGGAGAGCTTTCTTT. Residues: CASSVRQGGRAFF.

V is TRBV28 and J is TRBJ2-2; D gene uncertain. This CDR3 comprises 15 residues. The ends were cut back, 4 bases at V and 1 base at J, with 10 bases in the middle. In germline, CDR1 is MDHEN, CDR2 SYDVKM. The CDR3 loop reads CASSSSLGNTGELFF. The CDR3 nucleotides read TGTGCCAGCAGTTCGTCGCTGGGGAACACCGGGGAGCTGTTTTTT.